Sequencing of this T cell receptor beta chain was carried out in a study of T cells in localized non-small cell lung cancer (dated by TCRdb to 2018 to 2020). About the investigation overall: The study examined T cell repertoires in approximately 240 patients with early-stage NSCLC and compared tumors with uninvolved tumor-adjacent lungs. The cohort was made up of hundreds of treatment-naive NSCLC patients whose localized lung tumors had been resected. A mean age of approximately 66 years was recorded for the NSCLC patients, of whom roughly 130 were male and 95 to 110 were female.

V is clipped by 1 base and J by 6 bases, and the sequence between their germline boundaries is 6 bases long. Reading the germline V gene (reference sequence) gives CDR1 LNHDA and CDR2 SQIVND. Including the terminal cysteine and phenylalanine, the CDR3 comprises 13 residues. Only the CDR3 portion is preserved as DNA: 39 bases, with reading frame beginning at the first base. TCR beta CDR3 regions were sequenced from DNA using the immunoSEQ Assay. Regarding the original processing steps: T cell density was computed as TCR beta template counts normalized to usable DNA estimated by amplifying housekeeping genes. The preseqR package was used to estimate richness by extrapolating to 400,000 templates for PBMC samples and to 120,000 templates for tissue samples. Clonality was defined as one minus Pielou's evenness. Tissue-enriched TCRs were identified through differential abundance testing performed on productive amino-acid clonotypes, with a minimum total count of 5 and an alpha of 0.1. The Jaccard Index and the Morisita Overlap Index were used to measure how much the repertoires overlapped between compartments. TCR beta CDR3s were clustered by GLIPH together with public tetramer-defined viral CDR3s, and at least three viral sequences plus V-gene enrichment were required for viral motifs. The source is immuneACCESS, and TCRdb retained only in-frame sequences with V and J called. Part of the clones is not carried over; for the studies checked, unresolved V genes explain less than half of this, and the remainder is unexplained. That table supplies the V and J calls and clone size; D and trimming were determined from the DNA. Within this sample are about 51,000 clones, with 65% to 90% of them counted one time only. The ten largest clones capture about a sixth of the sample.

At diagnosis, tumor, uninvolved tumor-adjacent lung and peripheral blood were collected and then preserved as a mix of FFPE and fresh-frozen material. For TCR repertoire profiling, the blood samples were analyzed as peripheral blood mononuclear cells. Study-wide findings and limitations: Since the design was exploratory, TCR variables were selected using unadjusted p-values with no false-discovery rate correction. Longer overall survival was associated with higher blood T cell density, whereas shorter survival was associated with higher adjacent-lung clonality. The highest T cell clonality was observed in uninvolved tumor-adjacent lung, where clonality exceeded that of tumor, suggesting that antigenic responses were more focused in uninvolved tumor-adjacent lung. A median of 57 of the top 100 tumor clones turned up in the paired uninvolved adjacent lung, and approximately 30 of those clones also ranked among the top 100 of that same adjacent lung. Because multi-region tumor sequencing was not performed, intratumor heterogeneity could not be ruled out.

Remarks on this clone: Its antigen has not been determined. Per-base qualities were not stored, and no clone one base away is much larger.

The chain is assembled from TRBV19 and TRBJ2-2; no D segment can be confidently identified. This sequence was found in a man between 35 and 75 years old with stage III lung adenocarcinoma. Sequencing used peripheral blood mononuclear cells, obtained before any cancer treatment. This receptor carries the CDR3 CASSIGWPGELFF. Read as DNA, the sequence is TGTGCCAGTAGTATAGGATGGCCCGGGGAGCTGTTTTTT.